This T cell receptor (beta chain) was sequenced for a study of shared clonotypes between healthy human individuals. TCRdb's copy holds only in-frame clones and misses some; the assay was immunoSEQ multiplex PCR. Of fewer than 1.6 million clones detected, around 98.5% appear once; the ten largest clones hold 0.36%. The CDR3 loop spans 13 amino acids. The germline CDR1 and CDR2 sequences are SGHNT and YYREEE (reference sequence). The V and J ends lost 4 bases and 7 bases respectively, with 12 bases between them. The TCR originated in a man aged 25 to 40 in good health. Sequencing input: naive CD4+ T cells sorted from blood. This sample's subset: CD45RA+ positively selected. The gene calls are TRBV5-4 and TRBJ2-1; no firm D call. CDR3 protein: CASSPATGNEQFF. In DNA, the CDR3 is TGTGCCAGCAGCCCTGCTACTGGGAATGAGCAGTTCTTC.